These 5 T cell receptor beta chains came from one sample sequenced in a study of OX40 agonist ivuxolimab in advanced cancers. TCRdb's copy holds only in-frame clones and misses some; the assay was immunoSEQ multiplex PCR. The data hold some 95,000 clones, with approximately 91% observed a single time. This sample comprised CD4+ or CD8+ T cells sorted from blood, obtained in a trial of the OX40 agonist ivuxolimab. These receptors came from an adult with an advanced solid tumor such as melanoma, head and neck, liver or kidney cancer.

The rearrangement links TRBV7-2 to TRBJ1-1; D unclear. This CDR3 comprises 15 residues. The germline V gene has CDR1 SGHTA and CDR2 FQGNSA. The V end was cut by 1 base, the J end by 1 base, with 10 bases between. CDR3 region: CASSLVSIPNTEAFF. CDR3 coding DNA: TGTGCCAGCAGCTTAGTTAGCATTCCGAACACTGAAGCTTTCTTT.

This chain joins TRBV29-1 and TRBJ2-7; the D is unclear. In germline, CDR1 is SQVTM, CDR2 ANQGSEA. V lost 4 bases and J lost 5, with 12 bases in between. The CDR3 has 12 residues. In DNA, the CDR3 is TGCAGCGTTGTTCCGTGGGAACACGAGCAGTACTTC. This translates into CSVVPWEHEQYF.

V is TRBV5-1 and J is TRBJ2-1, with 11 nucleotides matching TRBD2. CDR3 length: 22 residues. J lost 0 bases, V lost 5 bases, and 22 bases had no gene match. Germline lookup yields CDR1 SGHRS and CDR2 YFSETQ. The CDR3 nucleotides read TGCGCCAGCAGGAAAGGAGATGTTTCGGGACTAGCGGTACCCGGCTCCTACAATGAGCAGTTCTTC. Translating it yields CASRKGDVSGLAVPGSYNEQFF.

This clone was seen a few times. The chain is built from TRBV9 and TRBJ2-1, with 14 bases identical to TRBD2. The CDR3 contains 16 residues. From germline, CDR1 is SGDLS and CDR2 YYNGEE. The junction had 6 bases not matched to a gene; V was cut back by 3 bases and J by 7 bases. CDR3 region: CASSAFWTSGRNEQFF. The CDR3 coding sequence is TGTGCCAGCAGCGCCTTTTGGACTAGCGGGAGGAATGAGCAGTTCTTC.

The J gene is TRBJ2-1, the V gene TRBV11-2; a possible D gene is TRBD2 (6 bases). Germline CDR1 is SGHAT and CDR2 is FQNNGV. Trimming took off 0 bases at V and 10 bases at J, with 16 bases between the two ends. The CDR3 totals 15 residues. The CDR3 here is CASSLDLYSGPEQFF. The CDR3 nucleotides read TGTGCCAGCAGCTTAGATCTTTATAGCGGACCAGAGCAGTTCTTC.